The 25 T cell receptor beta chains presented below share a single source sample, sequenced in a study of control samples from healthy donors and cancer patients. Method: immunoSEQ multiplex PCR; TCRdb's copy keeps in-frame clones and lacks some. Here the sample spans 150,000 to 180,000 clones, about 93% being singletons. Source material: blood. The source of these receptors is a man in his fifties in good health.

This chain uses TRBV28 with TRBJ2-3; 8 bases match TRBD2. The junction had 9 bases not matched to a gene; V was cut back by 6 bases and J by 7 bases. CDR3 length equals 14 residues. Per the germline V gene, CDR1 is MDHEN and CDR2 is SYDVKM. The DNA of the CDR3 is TGTGCCAGCAGCCCGGGGGGGGTGCCTAATACGCAGTATTTT. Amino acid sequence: CASSPGGVPNTQYF.

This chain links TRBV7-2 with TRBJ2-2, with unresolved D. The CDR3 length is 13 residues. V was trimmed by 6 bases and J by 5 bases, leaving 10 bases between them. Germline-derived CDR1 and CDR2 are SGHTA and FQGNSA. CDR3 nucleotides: TGTGCCAGCAGTCATAGTTGGACCGGGGAGCTGTTTTTT. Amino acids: CASSHSWTGELFF.

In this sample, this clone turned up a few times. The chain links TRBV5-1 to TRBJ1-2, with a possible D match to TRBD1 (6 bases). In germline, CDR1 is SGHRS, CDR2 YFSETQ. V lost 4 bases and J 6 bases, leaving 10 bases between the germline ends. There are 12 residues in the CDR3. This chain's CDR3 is CASSRTADGYTF. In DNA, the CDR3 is TGCGCCAGCAGCCGGACAGCGGATGGCTACACCTTC.

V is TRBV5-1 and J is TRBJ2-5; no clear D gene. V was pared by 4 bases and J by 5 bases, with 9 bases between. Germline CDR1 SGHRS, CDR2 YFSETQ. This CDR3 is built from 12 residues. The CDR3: CASSVNGETQYF. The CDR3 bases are TGCGCCAGCAGCGTGAACGGTGAGACCCAGTACTTC.

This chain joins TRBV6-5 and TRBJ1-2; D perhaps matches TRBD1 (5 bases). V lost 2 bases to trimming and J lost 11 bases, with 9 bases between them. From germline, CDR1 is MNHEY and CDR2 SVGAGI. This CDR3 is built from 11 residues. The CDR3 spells CASSYRDLYTF. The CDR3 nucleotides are TGTGCCAGCAGTTACCGGGACCTTTACACCTTC.

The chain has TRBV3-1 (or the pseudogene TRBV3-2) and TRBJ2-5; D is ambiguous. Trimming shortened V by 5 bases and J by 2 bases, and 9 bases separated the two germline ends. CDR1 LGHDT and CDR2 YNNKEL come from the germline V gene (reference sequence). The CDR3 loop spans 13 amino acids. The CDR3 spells CASSAGPQETQYF. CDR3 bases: TGTGCCAGCAGCGCCGGGCCTCAAGAGACCCAGTACTTC.

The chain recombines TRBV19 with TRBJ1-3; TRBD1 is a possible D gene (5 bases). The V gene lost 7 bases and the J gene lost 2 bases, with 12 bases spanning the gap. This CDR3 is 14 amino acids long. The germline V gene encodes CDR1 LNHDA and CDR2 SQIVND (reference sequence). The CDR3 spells CASMGDSAGNTIYF. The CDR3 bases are TGTGCCAGTATGGGGGATTCGGCTGGAAACACCATATATTTT.

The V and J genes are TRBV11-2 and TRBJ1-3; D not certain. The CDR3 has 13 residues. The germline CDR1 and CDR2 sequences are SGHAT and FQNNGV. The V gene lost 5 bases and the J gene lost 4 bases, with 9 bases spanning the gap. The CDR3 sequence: CASSPERGNTIYF. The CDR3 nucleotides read TGTGCCAGCAGCCCAGAAAGGGGAAACACCATATATTTT. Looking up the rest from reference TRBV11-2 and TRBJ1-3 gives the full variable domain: EAGVAQSPRYKIIEKRQSVAFWCNPISGHATLYWYQQILGQGPKLLIQFQNNGVVDDSQLPKDRFSAERLKGVDSTLKIQPAKLEDSAVYLCASSPERGNTIYFGEGSWLTVV.

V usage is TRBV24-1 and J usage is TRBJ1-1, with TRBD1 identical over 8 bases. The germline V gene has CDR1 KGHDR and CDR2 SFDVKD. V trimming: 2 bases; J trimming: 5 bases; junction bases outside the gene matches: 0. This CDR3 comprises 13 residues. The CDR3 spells CATSDWTGTEAFF. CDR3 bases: TGTGCCACCAGTGATTGGACAGGGACTGAAGCTTTCTTT.

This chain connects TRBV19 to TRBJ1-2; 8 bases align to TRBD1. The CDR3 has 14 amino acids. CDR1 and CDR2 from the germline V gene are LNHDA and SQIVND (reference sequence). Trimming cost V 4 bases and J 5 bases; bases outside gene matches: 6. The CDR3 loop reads CASSKGQVYYGYTF. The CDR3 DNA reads TGTGCCAGTAGTAAGGGACAGGTCTATTATGGCTACACCTTC.

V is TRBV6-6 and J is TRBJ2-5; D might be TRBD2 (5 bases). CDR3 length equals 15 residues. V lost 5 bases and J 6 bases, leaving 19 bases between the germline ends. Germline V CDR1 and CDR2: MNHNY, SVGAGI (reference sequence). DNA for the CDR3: TGTGCCAGCAGTGACCCAACAAAAAGGAGGAAGACCCAGTACTTC. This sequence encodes CASSDPTKRRKTQYF.

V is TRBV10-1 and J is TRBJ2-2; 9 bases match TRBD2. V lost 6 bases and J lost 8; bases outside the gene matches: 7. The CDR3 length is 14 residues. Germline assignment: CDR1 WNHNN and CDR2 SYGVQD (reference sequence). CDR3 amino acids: CASRAAGLAGELFF. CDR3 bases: TGCGCCAGCAGAGCCGCTGGACTAGCGGGGGAGCTGTTTTTT.

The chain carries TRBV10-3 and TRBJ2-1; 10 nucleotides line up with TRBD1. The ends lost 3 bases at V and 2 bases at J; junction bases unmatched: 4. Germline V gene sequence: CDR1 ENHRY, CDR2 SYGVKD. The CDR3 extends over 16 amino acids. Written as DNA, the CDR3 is TGTGCCATCAGTGAACGGACAGGGGGAACCTACAATGAGCAGTTCTTC. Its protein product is CAISERTGGTYNEQFF.

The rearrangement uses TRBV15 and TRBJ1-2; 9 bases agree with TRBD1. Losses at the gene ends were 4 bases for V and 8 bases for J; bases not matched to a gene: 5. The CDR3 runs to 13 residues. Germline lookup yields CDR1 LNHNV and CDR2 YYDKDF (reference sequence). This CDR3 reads CATSTWTGEGYTF. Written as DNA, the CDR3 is TGTGCCACCAGCACTTGGACAGGGGAGGGCTACACCTTC.

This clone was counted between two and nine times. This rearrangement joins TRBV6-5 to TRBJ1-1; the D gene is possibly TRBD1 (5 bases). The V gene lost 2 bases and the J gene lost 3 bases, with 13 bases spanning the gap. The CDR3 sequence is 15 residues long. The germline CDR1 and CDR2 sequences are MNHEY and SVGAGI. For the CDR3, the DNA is TGTGCCAGCAGTTACACCGCTCGAGGGGACACTGAAGCTTTCTTT. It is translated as CASSYTARGDTEAFF.

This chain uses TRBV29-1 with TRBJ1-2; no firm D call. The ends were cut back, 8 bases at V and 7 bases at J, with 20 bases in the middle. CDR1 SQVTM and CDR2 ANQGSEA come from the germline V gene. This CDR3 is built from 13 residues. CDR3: CSSLNPRGFGYTF. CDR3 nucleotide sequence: TGCAGCTCCCTCAACCCCAGAGGTTTTGGCTACACCTTC.

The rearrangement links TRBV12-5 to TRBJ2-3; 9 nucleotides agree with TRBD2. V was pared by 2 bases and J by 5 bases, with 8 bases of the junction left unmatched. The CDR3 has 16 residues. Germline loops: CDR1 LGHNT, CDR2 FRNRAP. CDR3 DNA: TGTGCTAGTGGTTTGATAGCGGGAGAGGAGGGAGATACGCAGTATTTT. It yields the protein CASGLIAGEEGDTQYF.

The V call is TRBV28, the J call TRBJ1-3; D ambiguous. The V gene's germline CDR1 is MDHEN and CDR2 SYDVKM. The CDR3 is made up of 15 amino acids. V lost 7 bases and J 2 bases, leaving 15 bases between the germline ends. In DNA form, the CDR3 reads TGTGCCAGCACCCTACCCCGGGGAGCTGGAAACACCATATATTTT. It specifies CASTLPRGAGNTIYF.

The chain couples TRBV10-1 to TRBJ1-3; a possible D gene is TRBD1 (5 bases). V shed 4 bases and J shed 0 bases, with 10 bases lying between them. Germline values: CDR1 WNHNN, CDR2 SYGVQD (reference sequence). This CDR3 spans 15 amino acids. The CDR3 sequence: CASSGTLTSGNTIYF. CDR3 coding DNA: TGCGCCAGCAGTGGGACACTCACCTCTGGAAACACCATATATTTT.

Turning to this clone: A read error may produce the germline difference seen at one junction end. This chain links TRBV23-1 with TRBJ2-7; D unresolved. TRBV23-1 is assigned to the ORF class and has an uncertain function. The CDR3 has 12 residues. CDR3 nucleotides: TGCGCCAGCAGTCAATCGGTGGGCCCGGATGACTTC. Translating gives CASSQSVGPDDF.

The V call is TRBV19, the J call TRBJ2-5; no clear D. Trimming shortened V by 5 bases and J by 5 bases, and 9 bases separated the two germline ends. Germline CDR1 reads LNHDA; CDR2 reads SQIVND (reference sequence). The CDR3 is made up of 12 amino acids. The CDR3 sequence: CASSPSRETQYF. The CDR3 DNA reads TGTGCCAGTAGTCCTTCTAGGGAGACCCAGTACTTC.

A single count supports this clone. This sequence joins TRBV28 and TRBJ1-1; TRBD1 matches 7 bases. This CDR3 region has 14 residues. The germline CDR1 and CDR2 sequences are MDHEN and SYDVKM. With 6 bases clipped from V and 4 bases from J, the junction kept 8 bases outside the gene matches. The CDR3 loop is CASSRPAGGTEAFF. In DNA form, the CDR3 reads TGTGCCAGCAGCCGCCCCGCAGGGGGCACTGAAGCTTTCTTT.

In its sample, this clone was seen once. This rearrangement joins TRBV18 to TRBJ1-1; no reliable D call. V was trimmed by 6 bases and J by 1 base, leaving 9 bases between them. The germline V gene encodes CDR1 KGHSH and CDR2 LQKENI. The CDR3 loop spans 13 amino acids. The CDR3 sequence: CASSPTPNTEAFF. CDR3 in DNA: TGTGCCAGCTCCCCCACTCCGAACACTGAAGCTTTCTTT. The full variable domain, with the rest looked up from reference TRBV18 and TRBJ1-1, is NAGVMQNPRHLVRRRGQEARLRCSPMKGHSHVYWYRQLPEEGLKFMVYLQKENIIDESGMPKERFSAEFPKEGPSILRIQQVVRGDSAAYFCASSPTPNTEAFFGQGTRLTVV.

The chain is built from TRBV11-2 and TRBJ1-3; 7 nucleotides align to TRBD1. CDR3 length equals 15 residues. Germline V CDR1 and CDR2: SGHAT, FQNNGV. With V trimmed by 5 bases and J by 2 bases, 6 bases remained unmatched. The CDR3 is CASSQSGQAGNTIYF. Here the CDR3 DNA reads TGTGCCAGCAGCCAATCCGGACAGGCTGGAAACACCATATATTTT.

CDR3 loop: CAWMGFRGARNEQFF. The CDR3 coding sequence is TGTGCCTGGATGGGGTTTAGGGGGGCCAGGAATGAGCAGTTCTTC. The gene calls are TRBV30 and TRBJ2-1, with D possibly being TRBD1 or TRBD2 (6 bases each). V gave up 4 bases and J gave up 7 bases, with 20 bases separating them. CDR3 length: 15 residues. Germline-derived CDR1 and CDR2 are GTSNPN and SVGIG (reference sequence).